The source of this T cell receptor beta chain is a study of cytomegalovirus exposure and HLA in healthy donors. Study context: Most donors, around 81% of over 350 genotyped, fell in the Caucasian-associated ancestry cluster. Points from the study as a whole: Further analysis, carried out later, found HLA-associated TCR beta chains more clonally expanded than equally common other chains. Upon later analysis, TCR association rates were observed to vary by HLA locus, being highest for DRB1 and lowest for HLA-C. It was only CMV serostatus that was available as immune exposure information.

In regard to this clone: Its antigen is unknown.

Per germline, CDR1 LNHDA and CDR2 SQIVND (reference sequence). V was clipped by 7 bases and J by 0 bases, with 7 bases between them. The length of the CDR3 is 13 residues. The study ran its PCR with 60 Vbeta and 13 Jbeta primers. TCRdb keeps only in-frame clones here, not all; method: immunoSEQ multiplex PCR. The table records about 150,000 clones, around 77% of them present only once. The source material was PBMCs. The receptor was derived from a man aged 25-40 years in good health and CMV-seronegative. The chain links TRBV19 to TRBJ1-3; D is perhaps TRBD1 (5 bases). CDR3: CASTGISGNTIYF. DNA of the CDR3: TGTGCCAGTACAGGGATCTCTGGAAACACCATATATTTT.